The entry below gives a single TCR beta chain sequence along with its context. V dropped 2 bases and J dropped 5 bases, with 18 bases sitting between them. The CDR3 spans 16 residues. Germline loops: CDR1 SGHAT, CDR2 FQNNGV. These data come from a study of blood T cell repertoires in COVID-19. Study-wide background: The cDNA or gDNA used as material had been derived from T cells, B-cell-depleted T cells, or PBMCs.

Generated by immunoSEQ multiplex PCR, the TCRdb table keeps only in-frame clones and is missing some. This sample yields about 150,000 clones, of which over 80% are seen a single time; 4.5% to 6% belongs to the top ten. Participants' own reports of clinical history determined their cohort assignment. Sequencing was carried out using PBMCs or T cells enriched from blood (not recorded which). The TCR originated in a woman aged 45-59 years who had been exposed to COVID-19. This chain joins TRBV11-2 and TRBJ1-2; D is unresolved. CDR3: CASSLPREGPLYGYTF. CDR3 DNA sequence: TGTGCCAGCAGCTTACCCCGGGAGGGCCCCCTTTATGGCTACACCTTC. Complete variable domain (other parts from reference TRBV11-2 and TRBJ1-2): EAGVAQSPRYKIIEKRQSVAFWCNPISGHATLYWYQQILGQGPKLLIQFQNNGVVDDSQLPKDRFSAERLKGVDSTLKIQPAKLEDSAVYLCASSLPREGPLYGYTFGSGTRLTVV.